This TCR beta chain was observed in a study of blood T cells in healthy people across ages. Notes on the study in general: In long-lived donors, naive CD4+ cell counts and diversity exceeded those of aged donors.

V lost 2 bases to trimming and J lost 2 bases; unmatched junction nucleotides: 3. CDR3 length: 16 residues. Germline V lookup: CDR1 MNHNY, CDR2 SVGAGI (reference sequence). For the second PCR, which ran for about 7 to 11 cycles, a sample-barcoded 5' primer and a J-beta primer mix were used. TCRdb used MiXCR to reprocess the 5' RACE reads, holding one entry per CDR3 protein. The sample has about 970,000 distinct CDR3 sequences, around 54% seen once. Notes on this clonotype: Its target is unknown.

The sequenced sample was blood. The rearrangement joins TRBV6-6 to TRBJ2-5, with TRBD2 matching 12 bases. The source is a woman aged 55-69 years in good health. The CDR3 is CASSYTSGRTQETQYF. The CDR3 DNA reads as TGTGCCAGCAGTTACACTAGCGGGAGGACTCAAGAGACCCAGTACTTC.